The 30 T cell receptor beta chains presented below share a single source sample, sequenced in a study of cytomegalovirus exposure and HLA in healthy donors. Primers included in the PCR were 60 Vbeta and 13 Jbeta primers. Clones were read by immunoSEQ multiplex PCR, and TCRdb kept only the in-frame ones, dropping some. Among around 120,000 clones listed, around 76% were seen once. The sequencing input was PBMCs. Receptors were obtained from a man aged 55 to 70 in good health and CMV-seropositive.

The chain couples TRBV5-1 to TRBJ2-7; possibly TRBD2 for D (6 bases). This CDR3 is built from 14 residues. The V and J ends lost 4 bases and 2 bases respectively, with 13 bases between them. From germline, CDR1 is SGHRS and CDR2 YFSETQ. The CDR3 is CASSRTEGPYEQYF. CDR3 bases: TGCGCCAGCAGCCGGACGGAGGGCCCCTACGAGCAGTACTTC.

The chain is built from TRBV19 and TRBJ1-5; D is perhaps TRBD1 (6 bases). Trimming took 5 bases from V and 1 from J, leaving 15 bases between them. The CDR3 runs 16 residues. CDR1 is LNHDA, CDR2 SQIVND, per germline (reference sequence). CDR3 nucleotides: TGTGCCAGTAGTGTCCACAGGGCCCCAAGCAATCAGCCCCAGCATTTT. Encoded protein: CASSVHRAPSNQPQHF.

This clone was recorded only once. The chain recombines TRBV5-1 with TRBJ2-5, with D possibly being TRBD1 (7 bases). V was trimmed by 1 base and J by 4 bases, leaving 11 bases between them. The CDR3 length is 14 residues. Germline V gene lookup returns CDR1 SGHRS and CDR2 YFSETQ. The CDR3 here is CASSLQGGPETQYF. The CDR3 DNA reads TGCGCCAGCAGCTTGCAGGGGGGCCCAGAGACCCAGTACTTC.

This clone was seen a single time. CDR3 in amino acids: CASSLVSANEQFF. CDR3 in DNA: TGCGCCAGCAGCTTGGTTTCCGCGAATGAGCAGTTCTTC. The rearrangement uses TRBV5-1 and TRBJ2-1; D is unresolved. Germline V CDR1 and CDR2: SGHRS, YFSETQ. Trimming cost V 0 bases and J 7 bases, with 8 bases left between them. The CDR3 extends over 13 amino acids.

This clone was recorded a few times. The J gene is TRBJ1-1, the V gene TRBV5-4, with 10 bases that match TRBD1. This CDR3 has 15 amino acids. V dropped 4 bases and J dropped 5; count of bases not matched to a gene: 8. CDR1 and CDR2 from the germline V gene are SGHNT and YYREEE (reference sequence). CDR3 nucleotide sequence: TGTGCCAGCAGCGGTGGGACAGGGGAACGTACTGAAGCTTTCTTT. Encoded protein: CASSGGTGERTEAFF.

In DNA, the CDR3 is TGTGCCAGCAGTTACTCGAGTGGTAGCGGGAGGGATACGCAGTATTTT. Translation gives CASSYSSGSGRDTQYF. The genes are TRBV6-6 and TRBJ2-3, with 10 bases fitting TRBD2. The ends lost 0 bases at V and 6 bases at J; junction bases unmatched: 6. Per germline, CDR1 MNHNY and CDR2 SVGAGI (reference sequence). The length of the CDR3 is 16 residues.

The chain is built from TRBV2 and TRBJ1-5; D is perhaps TRBD1 (5 bases). Germline lookup yields CDR1 SNHLY and CDR2 FYNNEI. CDR3 size: 14 residues. Trimming cost V 9 bases and J 1 base, with 13 bases left between them. The CDR3 sequence: CARWGGISNQPQHF. The DNA for the CDR3 is TGTGCCAGATGGGGCGGGATCAGCAATCAGCCCCAGCATTTT.

This chain links TRBV27 with TRBJ1-2; TRBD1 agrees at 11 bases. Germline-derived CDR1 and CDR2 are MNHEY and SMNVEV (reference sequence). V lost 5 bases and J lost 8; bases outside the gene matches: 4. This CDR3 is 13 amino acids long. The CDR3 DNA reads TGTGCCAGCAGTGGGGGACAGGGGGGCGGCTACACCTTC. Translated, it gives CASSGGQGGGYTF.

The CDR3 protein is CASSLEQGSYNEQFF. CDR3 in DNA: TGTGCCAGCAGCTTAGAACAGGGGTCCTACAATGAGCAGTTCTTC. This chain uses TRBV7-2 with TRBJ2-1, with TRBD1 identical over 7 bases. This CDR3 contains 15 residues. Germline loops: CDR1 SGHTA, CDR2 FQGNSA. V trimming: 1 base; J trimming: 1 base; junction bases outside the gene matches: 1.

The chain carries TRBV29-1 and TRBJ1-2; 7 bases line up with TRBD1. The V segment lost 4 bases and the J segment 4 bases; nucleotides outside the gene matches: 12. The CDR3 runs to 15 residues. Germline V gene data show CDR1 as SQVTM and CDR2 as ANQGSEA. The CDR3 spells CSVGQGPGSIYGYTF. The CDR3 DNA reads TGCAGCGTTGGACAGGGTCCGGGAAGTATCTATGGCTACACCTTC.

The rearrangement uses TRBV29-1 and TRBJ2-3; possible D gene TRBD1, 6 bases. There are 14 residues in the CDR3. CDR1 SQVTM and CDR2 ANQGSEA come from the germline V gene. With 5 bases removed from V and 4 bases from J, the gap between germline ends came to 16 bases. This chain's CDR3 is CSVLARGGADTQYF. The CDR3 coding sequence is TGCAGCGTTTTAGCGAGAGGGGGTGCAGATACGCAGTATTTT.

The chain uses TRBV29-1 and TRBJ1-1, with 8 bases aligning to TRBD1. In germline, CDR1 is SQVTM, CDR2 ANQGSEA. This CDR3 region has 13 residues. The ends lost 6 bases at V and 5 bases at J; junction bases unmatched: 8. CDR3 loop: CSVQQGGWTEAFF. The CDR3 DNA reads as TGCAGCGTGCAACAGGGGGGATGGACTGAAGCTTTCTTT. The whole variable domain, filled in from reference TRBV29-1 and TRBJ1-1, reads SAVISQKPSRDICQRGTSLTIQCQVDSQVTMMFWYRQQPGQSLTLIATANQGSEATYESGFVIDKFPISRPNLTFSTLTVSNMSPEDSSIYLCSVQQGGWTEAFFGQGTRLTVV.

The chain joins TRBV7-9 to TRBJ1-3; D gene unclear. Germline V gene lookup returns CDR1 SEHNR and CDR2 FQNEAQ (reference sequence). The CDR3 has 18 amino acids. The V and J ends lost 5 bases and 0 bases respectively, with 20 bases between them. Here the CDR3 reads CASSVGYGRKISGNTIYF. CDR3 DNA: TGTGCCAGCAGCGTCGGTTATGGGAGGAAGATCTCTGGAAACACCATATATTTT.

This clone has just a few counts. V usage is TRBV30 and J usage is TRBJ1-2; D is possibly TRBD1 (5 bases). V was cut by 0 bases and J by 4 bases, with 12 bases left in between. The CDR3 covers 14 residues. CDR1 and CDR2 from the germline V gene are GTSNPN and SVGIG (reference sequence). CDR3 protein: CAWSVPGRTYGYTF. In DNA, the CDR3 is TGTGCCTGGAGTGTACCAGGGAGGACCTATGGCTACACCTTC.

The rearrangement joins TRBV5-4 to TRBJ2-5; D is ambiguous. The DNA end is more similar to TRBJ2-7, so the J call may be wrong. The CDR3 totals 12 residues. Germline values: CDR1 SGHNT, CDR2 YYREEE (reference sequence). For the CDR3, the DNA is TGTGCCAGCAGCTCCCAGGACTACGAGCAGTACTTC. Encoded protein: CASSSQDYEQYF.

This rearrangement joins TRBV19 to TRBJ1-2; D is perhaps TRBD1 (5 bases). Trimming cost V 0 bases and J 4 bases, with 9 bases left between them. The CDR3 spans 14 residues. Germline values: CDR1 LNHDA, CDR2 SQIVND (reference sequence). CDR3 coding DNA: TGTGCCAGTAGTATAGAGCAGGGAATCTATGGCTACACCTTC. Amino acids: CASSIEQGIYGYTF.

This clone was counted only a few times. V usage is TRBV4-1 and J usage is TRBJ2-7; 8 bases fit TRBD2. Germline values: CDR1 MGHRA, CDR2 YSYEKL. V was clipped by 0 bases and J by 1 base; unmatched bases: 8. The CDR3 spans 17 residues. The CDR3 nucleotides are TGCGCCAGCAGCCAAGATTTTAGCGGGACTTCTTCCTACGAGCAGTACTTC. Its protein is CASSQDFSGTSSYEQYF.

The rearrangement joins TRBV5-1 to TRBJ1-4; D is possibly TRBD1 (6 bases). The V end was cut by 0 bases, the J end by 8 bases, with 11 bases between. Germline lookup yields CDR1 SGHRS and CDR2 YFSETQ. The CDR3 is 14 residues long. The CDR3 is CASSLGGQREKLFF. The CDR3 DNA sequence: TGCGCCAGCAGCTTGGGGGGGCAGAGGGAAAAACTGTTTTTT. Supplemented by reference TRBV5-1 and TRBJ1-4, the full variable domain reads KAGVTQTPRYLIKTRGQQVTLSCSPISGHRSVSWYQQTPGQGLQFLFEYFSETQRNKGNFPGRFSGRQFSNSRSEMNVSTLELGDSALYLCASSLGGQREKLFFGSGTQLSVL.

The chain uses TRBV19 and TRBJ1-6; 7 bases fit TRBD1. V was pared by 5 bases and J by 3 bases, with 10 bases of the junction left unmatched. The germline gives CDR1 LNHDA, CDR2 SQIVND (reference sequence). This CDR3 has 17 residues. This CDR3 reads CASSRDRVANYNSPLHF. CDR3 bases: TGTGCCAGTAGTCGCGACAGGGTCGCCAACTATAATTCACCCCTCCACTTT.

This clone was seen only a few times. The gene calls are TRBV19 and TRBJ1-5, with 9 bases identical to TRBD1. The V gene end was trimmed by 5 bases and the J gene end by 3 bases; junction bases not matched to a gene: 5. This CDR3 has 15 residues. The germline V gene encodes CDR1 LNHDA and CDR2 SQIVND (reference sequence). Written as DNA, the CDR3 is TGTGCCAGTAGTCCCCGGACAGGGGTCAATCAGCCCCAGCATTTT. Its translation: CASSPRTGVNQPQHF.

The chain carries TRBV19 and TRBJ2-6; D may be TRBD1 (6 bases). Germline lookup yields CDR1 LNHDA and CDR2 SQIVND (reference sequence). The CDR3 is made up of 17 amino acids. Between the trimmed V and J ends, which lost 4 bases and 0 bases, there was a span of 13 bases. The CDR3 coding sequence is TGTGCCAGTAGTAGGACAGTTTCTCTCTCTGGGGCCAACGTCCTGACTTTC. It codes for CASSRTVSLSGANVLTF.

This chain connects TRBV10-3 to TRBJ1-3; D not certain. CDR1 is ENHRY, CDR2 SYGVKD, per germline. The ends were cut back, 0 bases at V and 4 bases at J, with 7 bases in the middle. This CDR3 is built from 14 residues. The CDR3 nucleotides read TGTGCCATCAGTGAGTCCACAGTGGGAAACACCATATATTTT. Translated, it gives CAISESTVGNTIYF.

Only a few counts were recorded for this clone. This sequence joins TRBV5-1 and TRBJ2-5, with TRBD1 matching over 11 bases. The DNA end is a closer match to TRBJ2-7, so the J assignment may be wrong. This CDR3 is built from 14 residues. Germline V lookup: CDR1 SGHRS, CDR2 YFSETQ. The CDR3 nucleotides are TGCGCCAGCAGCGGGGGGGGGACAGGGGGCGAGCAGTACTTC. This translates into CASSGGGTGGEQYF.

The chain joins TRBV18 to TRBJ1-2, with TRBD1 identical over 7 bases. The J segment lost 2 bases and the V segment lost 2 bases, leaving 8 bases of the junction unmatched. This CDR3 region has 16 residues. Looked up from germline, CDR1 is KGHSH and CDR2 is LQKENI. CDR3 bases: TGTGCCAGCTCACCAGATATCGGCAGGGGGAACTATGGCTACACCTTC. Translated, it gives CASSPDIGRGNYGYTF.

V gene TRBV5-1 combines with J gene TRBJ2-1; 9 nucleotides line up with TRBD1. The CDR3 sequence is 16 residues long. V lost 4 bases to trimming and J lost 3 bases; unmatched junction nucleotides: 8. Per the germline V gene, CDR1 is SGHRS and CDR2 is YFSETQ. CDR3 loop: CASSALQGAVYNEQFF. The CDR3 DNA follows: TGCGCCAGCAGCGCCTTACAGGGGGCGGTCTACAATGAGCAGTTCTTC.

In its sample, this clone was seen a few times. The chain recombines TRBV5-1 with TRBJ1-5; 7 bases are a match to TRBD1. Germline lookup yields CDR1 SGHRS and CDR2 YFSETQ. V shed 4 bases and J 4 bases; nucleotides not matched to a gene: 5. This CDR3 is 14 amino acids long. The CDR3 here is CASSVGTENQPQHF. DNA for the CDR3: TGCGCCAGCAGCGTCGGGACAGAAAATCAGCCCCAGCATTTT.

The chain links TRBV5-1 to TRBJ1-1; the D is unclear. Germline V gene lookup returns CDR1 SGHRS and CDR2 YFSETQ. The V end lost 0 bases, the J end lost 1 base, and 10 bases lay between the germline ends. CDR3 length: 15 amino acids. The chain's CDR3 is CASSLVGSGNTEAFF. CDR3 nucleotide sequence: TGCGCCAGCAGCTTGGTGGGGAGCGGGAACACTGAAGCTTTCTTT.

Here the CDR3 reads CARSLGQVRGYTF. CDR3 sequence (DNA): TGTGCCAGAAGCTTAGGACAGGTACGAGGCTACACCTTC. The V gene is TRBV5-3, the J gene TRBJ1-2; 7 bases are shared with TRBD1. TRBV5-3 is treated as an ORF (open reading frame) with a function not yet certain. The CDR3 has 13 amino acids. Germline trimming cut 2 bases from V and 8 bases from J; bases unmatched to any gene: 6.

The rearrangement uses TRBV6-1 and TRBJ2-1; D is perhaps TRBD2 (7 bases). The CDR3 covers 14 residues. CDR1 and CDR2 (germline): MNHNS, SASEGT. The V end lost 5 bases, the J end lost 9 bases, and 17 bases lay between the germline ends. The CDR3 sequence is CASSYRGGSGEQFF. Written as DNA, the CDR3 is TGTGCCAGCAGTTATAGGGGGGGGTCAGGTGAGCAGTTCTTC.

The chain employs TRBV28 and TRBJ1-4; possibly TRBD1 for D (5 bases). V was clipped by 6 bases and J by 7 bases, with 9 bases between them. The CDR3 sequence is 12 residues long. Germline lookup yields CDR1 MDHEN and CDR2 SYDVKM. DNA of the CDR3: TGTGCCAGCAGGGCAGGGCCTGAAAAACTGTTTTTT. Its translation is CASRAGPEKLFF.